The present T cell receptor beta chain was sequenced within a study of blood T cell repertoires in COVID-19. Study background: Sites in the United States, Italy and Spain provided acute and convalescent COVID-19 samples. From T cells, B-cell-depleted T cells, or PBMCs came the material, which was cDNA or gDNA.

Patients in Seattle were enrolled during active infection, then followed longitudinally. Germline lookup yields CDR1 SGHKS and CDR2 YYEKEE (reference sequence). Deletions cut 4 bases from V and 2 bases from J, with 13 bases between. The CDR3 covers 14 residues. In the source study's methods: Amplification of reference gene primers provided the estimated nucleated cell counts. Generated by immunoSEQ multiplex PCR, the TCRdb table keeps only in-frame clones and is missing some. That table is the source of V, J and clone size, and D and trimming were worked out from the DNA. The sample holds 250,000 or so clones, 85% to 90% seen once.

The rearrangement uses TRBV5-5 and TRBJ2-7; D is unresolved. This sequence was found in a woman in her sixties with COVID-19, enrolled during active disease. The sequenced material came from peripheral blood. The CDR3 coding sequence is TGTGCCAGCAGCCACCAGGTGAACCCCTACGAGCAGTACTTC. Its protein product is CASSHQVNPYEQYF.